Each of the 30 T cell receptor beta chains below was sequenced from the same sample in a study of T cells in Graves' hyperthyroidism and ophthalmopathy (dated by TCRdb to the late 2010s). Receptors were amplified or captured by multiplex PCR. Sequencing instrument: Illumina HiSeq 2000. The TCR beta CDR3 regions were amplified from RNA transcripts. The first round of RT-PCR for the TCR CDR3 was performed with the HTBI primer set and the Qiagen OneStep RT-PCR kit. Through fastp at Q25 and MiXCR, TCRdb rebuilt clones from the public reads, retaining in-frame beta chains. Rows are combined by CDR3 protein, so each entry shows the most common genes and DNA. The sample profile shows fewer than 550,000 distinct CDR3 sequences; roughly a quarter of them were found once. The top ten constitute 11% of the sample. Specimen: blood. These receptors were taken from a woman in her twenties or thirties with Graves' ophthalmopathy.

This clonotype was detected ten times or more. Since a much larger clone is just one base distant, this may be a read error. The CDR3 coding sequence is TGTGCCAGCAGCTCTGGACAGACCCCCTACGGGCAGTACTTC. It is translated as CASSSGQTPYGQYF. The rearrangement joins TRBV6-1 to TRBJ2-7, with D maybe TRBD1 (6 bases). The CDR3 runs to 14 residues. Germline assignment: CDR1 MNHNS and CDR2 SASEGT.

This clonotype was seen a few times. The CDR3 nucleotides read TGTGCCAGCAGCCGTACAGGGGCAGTGGGGACTGAAGCTTTCTTT. Protein: CASSRTGAVGTEAFF. The genes are TRBV7-9 and TRBJ1-1; 7 nucleotides match TRBD1. This CDR3 contains 15 residues. The germline V gene has CDR1 SEHNR and CDR2 FQNEAQ (reference sequence). Losses at the gene ends were 5 bases for V and 5 bases for J; bases not matched to a gene: 11.

The chain is built from TRBV5-1 and TRBJ2-4; 12 nucleotides align to TRBD2. This CDR3 region has 16 residues. Germline values: CDR1 SGHRS, CDR2 YFSETQ. V lost 2 bases to trimming and J lost 6 bases; unmatched junction nucleotides: 6. CDR3 coding DNA: TGCGCCAGCAGCTTTACTAGCGGGGGGCAGGGAAACATTCAGTACTTC. It yields the protein CASSFTSGGQGNIQYF. Using reference TRBV5-1 and TRBJ2-4 for the parts outside the CDR3, the full variable domain is KAGVTQTPRYLIKTRGQQVTLSCSPISGHRSVSWYQQTPGQGLQFLFEYFSETQRNKGNFPGRFSGRQFSNSRSEMNVSTLELGDSALYLCASSFTSGGQGNIQYFGAGTRLSVL.

In this sample, this clonotype turned up a few times. The chain links TRBV18 to TRBJ2-2, with 9 bases matching TRBD1. Germline lookup yields CDR1 KGHSH and CDR2 LQKENI. The J segment lost 3 bases and the V segment lost 3 bases, leaving 11 bases of the junction unmatched. This CDR3 region has 18 residues. CDR3 sequence reads: CASSPYHTGGPDTGELFF. In DNA form, the CDR3 reads TGTGCCAGCTCACCCTACCATACAGGGGGCCCTGACACCGGGGAGCTGTTTTTT.

The V gene is TRBV20-1, the J gene TRBJ1-2; D ambiguous. The germline V gene encodes CDR1 DFQATT and CDR2 SNEGSKA (reference sequence). The CDR3 consists of 13 residues. Trimming took 1 base from V and 5 from J, leaving 11 bases between them. The CDR3 sequence: CSARVDGIYGYTF. The CDR3 region has the DNA TGCAGTGCTAGAGTTGACGGAATATATGGCTACACCTTC.

CDR3 DNA: TGTGCCAGCAGTGAATGGGGGGACGGACGGTGGGAGCAGTACTTC. Translation gives CASSEWGDGRWEQYF. This chain links TRBV12-3 or TRBV12-4 with TRBJ2-7; D possibly corresponds to TRBD2 (6 bases). CDR3 length equals 15 residues. V was clipped by 5 bases and J by 7 bases, with 21 bases between them.

The J gene is TRBJ2-7, the V gene TRBV15; D is possibly TRBD1 (6 bases). V was cut by 4 bases and J by 4 bases, with 14 bases left in between. CDR1 is LNHNV and CDR2 is YYDKDF in the germline V gene (reference sequence). The CDR3 has 14 amino acids. As DNA, the CDR3 is TGTGCCACCAGCATAGGCAGGGGCGGATACGAGCAGTACTTC. Its translation is CATSIGRGGYEQYF.

The CDR3 region has the DNA TGCGCCAGCAGCTTGTACCCAGCACTGAACACTGAAGCTTTCTTT. This sequence encodes CASSLYPALNTEAFF. The chain joins TRBV5-1 to TRBJ1-1, with D unclear. The germline CDR1 and CDR2 sequences are SGHRS and YFSETQ. The CDR3 contains 15 residues. V was cut by 1 base and J by 0 bases, with 10 bases left in between.

In this sample, this clonotype turned up once. The gene calls are TRBV5-1 and TRBJ1-3; D uncertain. CDR3 length: 15 amino acids. The V end was cut by 4 bases, the J end by 1 base, with 12 bases between. Per germline, CDR1 SGHRS and CDR2 YFSETQ. The CDR3: CASSHDTASGNTIYF. The CDR3 nucleotides are TGCGCCAGCAGCCACGACACCGCGTCTGGAAACACCATATATTTT. The full variable domain, rest sourced from reference TRBV5-1 and TRBJ1-3, is KAGVTQTPRYLIKTRGQQVTLSCSPISGHRSVSWYQQTPGQGLQFLFEYFSETQRNKGNFPGRFSGRQFSNSRSEMNVSTLELGDSALYLCASSHDTASGNTIYFGEGSWLTVV.

This clonotype was counted many times. The V gene is TRBV28, the J gene TRBJ2-7; tentatively, D is TRBD1 (6 bases). Between the trimmed V and J ends, which lost 1 base and 2 bases, there was a span of 9 bases. The CDR3 loop spans 14 amino acids. Germline-derived CDR1 and CDR2 are MDHEN and SYDVKM. CDR3 nucleotide sequence: TGTGCCAGCAGTTTATATCCAGGGGCCTACGAGCAGTACTTC. It yields the protein CASSLYPGAYEQYF.

The chain joins TRBV7-9 to TRBJ1-6; no clear D. The CDR3 contains 12 residues. Germline loops: CDR1 SEHNR, CDR2 FQNEAQ (reference sequence). V lost 3 bases and J lost 17, with 14 bases in between. The CDR3 nucleotides read TGTGCCAGCAGCTTGGAATCGTCGGCCATCCACTTT. Amino acid sequence: CASSLESSAIHF.

This chain connects TRBV2 to TRBJ1-5; 8 bases are shared with TRBD1. Germline V gene lookup returns CDR1 SNHLY and CDR2 FYNNEI. V trimming: 2 bases; J trimming: 6 bases; junction bases outside the gene matches: 3. There are 14 residues in the CDR3. The CDR3 spells CASSEQGAFQPQHF. The CDR3 DNA reads TGTGCCAGCAGTGAACAGGGGGCTTTTCAGCCCCAGCATTTT.

The V gene is TRBV28, the J gene TRBJ1-5; the match to TRBD1 covers 12 bases. This CDR3 region has 19 residues. The germline V gene encodes CDR1 MDHEN and CDR2 SYDVKM. V was pared by 0 bases and J by 2 bases, with 8 bases of the junction left unmatched. The CDR3 reads CASSLWGQGAIEGNQPQHF. The CDR3 DNA sequence: TGTGCCAGCAGTTTATGGGGACAGGGGGCAATCGAGGGCAATCAGCCCCAGCATTTT.

This clonotype was observed many times. The rearrangement uses TRBV12-3 or TRBV12-4 and TRBJ2-7, with D perhaps TRBD1 (5 bases). The CDR3 spans 15 residues. Trimming removed 5 bases at V and 9 bases at J, with 23 bases between. CDR3 in DNA: TGTGCCAGCAGTATGGACAAGAAAATAACTACGATGCAGTACTTC. Its protein is CASSMDKKITTMQYF.

Here the CDR3 reads CASRPYVGQKETQYF. Here the CDR3 DNA reads TGTGCCAGCAGACCGTATGTTGGGCAGAAAGAGACCCAGTACTTC. The chain uses TRBV6-1 and TRBJ2-5; D unclear. V lost 6 bases to trimming and J lost 3 bases, with 17 bases between them. From germline, CDR1 is MNHNS and CDR2 SASEGT. This CDR3 contains 15 residues.

This clonotype occurred many times. This sequence joins TRBV6-1 and TRBJ1-2; the match to TRBD1 covers 7 bases. Germline V gene lookup returns CDR1 MNHNS and CDR2 SASEGT. Trimming removed 1 base from V and 5 bases from J; junction bases left unmatched: 1. This CDR3 has 13 residues. The CDR3 loop is CASSEGTGYGYTF. The CDR3 coding sequence is TGTGCCAGCAGTGAAGGGACAGGATATGGCTACACCTTC.

A note on this clonotype: A clone one base away is much larger, so this may be a read error. This chain uses TRBV7-8 with TRBJ1-1, with a possible D match to TRBD1 (5 bases). Germline V lookup: CDR1 SGHVS, CDR2 FQNEAQ. The CDR3 consists of 14 residues. The CDR3, as DNA: TGTGCCAGCCGGGGAGACAGAACGAACACTGAAGCTTGCTTT. Translation: CASRGDRTNTEACF.

This clonotype was seen repeatedly, ten times or more. V gene TRBV7-9 combines with J gene TRBJ2-7; D unresolved. This CDR3 contains 14 residues. Germline CDR1 reads SEHNR; CDR2 reads FQNEAQ (reference sequence). The germline V and J ends were trimmed by 3 bases and 2 bases, with 11 bases remaining between them. The CDR3 region has the DNA TGTGCCAGCAGCTTGGAAGAGTGGACCTACGAGCAGTACTTC. Translation gives CASSLEEWTYEQYF.

This clonotype was seen ten or more times. This sequence joins TRBV12-3 or TRBV12-4 and TRBJ2-5; 9 nucleotides agree with TRBD2. Trimming removed 7 bases from V and 5 bases from J; junction bases left unmatched: 5. The CDR3 has 13 residues. CDR3 sequence: CASTRAGGETQYF. The CDR3 bases are TGTGCCAGCACTCGAGCGGGAGGTGAGACCCAGTACTTC.

Of note for this clonotype: The CDR3 does not close with the conserved phenylalanine or tryptophan, likely indicating a read error. The limits of the CDR3 on the DNA are not certain, so only TCRdb's listed CDR3 is given. The rearrangement links TRBV20-1 to TRBJ1-1; no check of the table's D call, TRBD1, against the DNA was made. Germline CDR1 DFQATT, CDR2 SNEGSKA (reference sequence). A total of 19 residues make up the CDR3, ends included. CDR3 amino acids: CSANSFFRTGLALNTEACL.

The V and J genes are TRBV12-3 or TRBV12-4 and TRBJ1-2, with D maybe TRBD1 (6 bases). The CDR3 spans 13 residues. The V end was cut by 10 bases, the J end by 8 bases, with 20 bases between. The CDR3 sequence is CATALGRGQGYTF. The DNA of the CDR3 is TGTGCCACCGCGCTTGGCAGGGGTCAGGGCTACACCTTC.

The sample holds a few counts of this clonotype. DNA for the CDR3: TGTGCCACCAGCAGACCACGACAGGGCGGGCATCAGCCCCAGCATTTT. Translated, it gives CATSRPRQGGHQPQHF. The chain joins TRBV15 to TRBJ1-5, with 7 nucleotides matching TRBD1. V lost 2 bases, J lost 5 bases, and 9 bases stayed unmatched. This CDR3 has 16 residues. The germline V gene has CDR1 LNHNV and CDR2 YYDKDF (reference sequence).

In the case of this clonotype: A junction end diverges from the germline sequence, so it may reflect a read error. V and J are TRBV7-8 and TRBJ1-5; D remains ambiguous. This CDR3 has 14 amino acids. CDR1 is SGHVS and CDR2 is FQNEAQ in the germline V gene. CDR3 loop: CASCLDVGNQPQHF. In nucleotides, the CDR3 is TGTGCCAGCTGCTTAGATGTTGGAAATCAGCCCCAGCATTTT.

The V gene is TRBV10-3, the J gene TRBJ1-1, with D tentatively TRBD1 (5 bases). This CDR3 comprises 14 residues. V was clipped by 2 bases and J by 4 bases, with 11 bases between them. Germline CDR1 reads ENHRY; CDR2 reads SYGVKD. The CDR3 nucleotides are TGTGCCATCAGTGAGGGCAGGGTGTCCACTGAAGCTTTCTTT. Protein sequence: CAISEGRVSTEAFF.

This clonotype was observed a handful of times. The V call is TRBV6-2 or TRBV6-3, the J call TRBJ2-5, with D possibly being TRBD1 (5 bases). This CDR3 is built from 12 residues. Trimming took 5 bases from V and 10 from J, leaving 14 bases between them. The germline CDR1 and CDR2 sequences are MNHEY and SVGEGT. The CDR3 DNA is TGTGCCAGCAGTCAGACAGTCTCTAACCAGTACTTC. Translating gives CASSQTVSNQYF.

This clonotype has only a few counts. The chain links TRBV6-1 to TRBJ1-1, with D possibly matching TRBD1 (5 bases). Germline loops: CDR1 MNHNS, CDR2 SASEGT. Trimming removed 7 bases at V and 5 bases at J, with 14 bases between. The length of the CDR3 is 13 residues. CDR3 sequence reads: CASTGAGRTEAFF. For the CDR3, the DNA is TGTGCCAGCACCGGGGCGGGGCGGACTGAAGCTTTCTTT.

The chain is built from TRBV24-1 and TRBJ2-2; 10 nucleotides agree with TRBD1. CDR1 and CDR2 (germline): KGHDR, SFDVKD. The CDR3 runs to 19 residues. The V gene end was trimmed by 0 bases and the J gene end by 12 bases; junction bases not matched to a gene: 18. The CDR3 nucleotides are TGTGCCACCAGTGATTTGCCCCGGACAGGGGGGCGATACGTGAGGAAGCTGTTTTTT. This codes for CATSDLPRTGGRYVRKLFF.

This clonotype occurred many times. The CDR3, as DNA: TGCGCCAGCAGTGAGTCCGGGGGCCGCACTGAAGCTTTCTTT. It specifies CASSESGGRTEAFF. V is TRBV10-2 and J is TRBJ1-1; D is perhaps TRBD1 (6 bases). Germline CDR1 is WSHSY and CDR2 is SAAADI. This CDR3 spans 14 amino acids. The germline V and J ends were trimmed by 0 bases and 4 bases, with 9 bases remaining between them.

This clonotype was seen a few times. The chain has TRBV7-9 and TRBJ1-1, with a possible D match to TRBD1 (6 bases). Trimming shortened V by 1 base and J by 1 base, and 10 bases separated the two germline ends. This CDR3 spans 15 amino acids. Looked up from germline, CDR1 is SEHNR and CDR2 is FQNEAQ (reference sequence). This chain's CDR3 is CASSLVGGSNTEAFF. Here the CDR3 DNA reads TGTGCCAGCAGCTTAGTGGGGGGCTCGAACACTGAAGCTTTCTTT.

V is TRBV28 and J is TRBJ2-7; D may correspond to TRBD1 or TRBD2 (5 bases each). This CDR3 is built from 13 residues. Germline CDR1 is MDHEN and CDR2 is SYDVKM. Trimming pared 9 bases from V and 5 bases from J, leaving 17 bases between. The CDR3 DNA reads as TGTGCCAGGGCAGACAGAACGGAGGACGAGCAGTACTTC. It encodes CARADRTEDEQYF.